The T cell receptor beta chain under discussion was sequenced for a study of blood T cells in healthy people across ages. Germline V gives CDR1 MNHNS, CDR2 SASEGT. The length of the CDR3 is 13 residues. Trimming shortened V by 2 bases and J by 2 bases, and 7 bases separated the two germline ends. As regards this clonotype: As yet, its antigen is unknown. The CDR3 carries no conserved terminal phenylalanine or tryptophan, so it likely arises from a read error.

Isolation per sample recovered at least 6.5 million PBMCs. General observations from the study: Diversity was estimated from one million T cells, and these estimates were considered underestimates.

Sample-barcoded 5' priming and a J-beta primer mix drove a second PCR of roughly 6 to 12 cycles. TCRdb recomputed calls from the 5' RACE reads with MiXCR, one row per CDR3 protein. The profile shows about 800,000 distinct CDR3 sequences, roughly 25% of them singletons. The data were also submitted as part of a second study, on T cells of mothers and their children. That report adds: Material was donated by three healthy Caucasian mothers and their six children. The study obtained over 8.5 million TCR beta CDR3 reads per mother and around 3 million per child.

The source is a boy younger than 18 in good health. The sequenced sample consisted of blood. J is TRBJ2-7 and V is TRBV6-1; D is unclear. The CDR3 sequence is CASSEQVAYEQYL. The CDR3 bases are TGTGCCAGCAGTGAACAGGTCGCCTACGAGCAGTACCTC.